Presented here are 24 T cell receptor beta chains from one specimen sequenced in a study of Ad26.COV2.S vaccination and SARS-CoV-2 variants. Treatment noted: about 20 received Ad26.COV2.S at low or high dose, single or two shots; a few received placebo; per-sample allocation not given. Specimens were obtained on day 63 following the first vaccine or placebo injection. Sequenced by immunoSEQ multiplex PCR; TCRdb stores in-frame clones only, minus some. This table has about 680,000 clones, 89% appearing once. The starting material was peripheral blood, obtained in a trial of Ad26.COV2.S vaccine versus placebo. These receptors were collected from a person between 18 and 60 years old who received the Ad26.COV2.S COVID-19 vaccine or a placebo.

The table lists this clone with a count of one. This sequence joins TRBV7-6 and TRBJ2-5, with 7 nucleotides matching TRBD2. Trimming cost V 2 bases and J 2 bases; bases outside gene matches: 2. This CDR3 is 14 amino acids long. Germline CDR1 SGHVS, CDR2 FNYEAQ. In nucleotides, the CDR3 is TGTGCCAGCAGCTTACGGGAGGAGCAAGAGACCCAGTACTTC. It specifies CASSLREEQETQYF.

V gene TRBV24-1 combines with J gene TRBJ2-6; possibly TRBD1 for D (6 bases). The CDR3 length is 18 residues. V lost 7 bases and J 0 bases, leaving 18 bases between the germline ends. CDR1 KGHDR and CDR2 SFDVKD come from the germline V gene. CDR3 DNA sequence: TGTGCCACCAGAGGACCGGGACATCAGTACTCTGGGGCCAACGTCCTGACTTTC. Translation gives CATRGPGHQYSGANVLTF.

The V and J genes are TRBV6-5 and TRBJ1-1; no clear D gene. The V end was cut by 6 bases, the J end by 1 base, with 12 bases between. The CDR3 has 14 residues. Looked up from germline, CDR1 is MNHEY and CDR2 is SVGAGI. Here the CDR3 DNA reads TGTGCCAGCAGGCCCGAGCGGGGGAACACTGAAGCTTTCTTT. This gives the protein CASRPERGNTEAFF.

The J gene is TRBJ2-3, the V gene TRBV6-5; D may be TRBD2 (6 bases). The CDR3 is 16 amino acids. The germline gives CDR1 MNHEY, CDR2 SVGAGI. Between the trimmed V and J ends, which lost 0 bases and 6 bases, there was a span of 16 bases. CDR3 residues: CASSYSAGSSGDTQYF. CDR3 nucleotide sequence: TGTGCCAGCAGTTACTCAGCGGGCTCAAGCGGGGATACGCAGTATTTT.

This clone showed up just once. This chain connects TRBV5-6 to TRBJ2-7; 10 nucleotides match TRBD2. This CDR3 is 16 amino acids long. The junction had 8 bases not matched to a gene; V was cut back by 5 bases and J by 0 bases. CDR1 is SGHDT, CDR2 YYEEEE, per germline. The CDR3 DNA reads TGTGCCAGCAGTCCTGAACCTAGCGGGAGCTCCTACGAGCAGTACTTC. The encoded protein is CASSPEPSGSSYEQYF.

The V call is TRBV11-2, the J call TRBJ2-7, with 9 bases fitting TRBD1. Germline V CDR1 and CDR2: SGHAT, FQNNGV. This CDR3 has 15 amino acids. After removal of 0 bases from V and 2 bases from J, the junction contained 2 bases not matched to a gene. The CDR3 DNA follows: TGTGCCAGCAGCTTAGAGACAGGGGGGGCCTACGAGCAGTACTTC. Protein: CASSLETGGAYEQYF.

As to this clone: This sample also contains other DNA sequences that code for the same CDR3. The chain employs TRBV3-1 (or the pseudogene TRBV3-2) and TRBJ2-7; unclear D gene. Germline-derived CDR1 and CDR2 are LGHDT and YNNKEL (reference sequence). Trimming cost V 0 bases and J 4 bases, with 7 bases left between them. There are 13 residues in the CDR3. The CDR3 DNA reads TGTGCCAGCAGCCAAGACCGTGGGTACGAGCAGTACTTC. Protein: CASSQDRGYEQYF.

The chain couples TRBV2 to TRBJ2-1; D is undetermined. The CDR3 runs to 11 residues. Germline V lookup: CDR1 SNHLY, CDR2 FYNNEI. Trimming pared 6 bases from V and 6 bases from J, leaving 6 bases between. The CDR3 DNA reads as TGTGCCAGCAGGTTGGGCAATGAGCAGTTCTTC. As protein: CASRLGNEQFF.

This chain connects TRBV5-1 to TRBJ2-1; a weak D match, TRBD1 (6 bases). CDR3 length: 15 residues. Germline CDR1 SGHRS, CDR2 YFSETQ. Trimming pared 2 bases from V and 1 base from J, leaving 10 bases between. In DNA form, the CDR3 reads TGCGCCAGCAGCTTTGAACAGGGATCCTACAATGAGCAGTTCTTC. Its protein product is CASSFEQGSYNEQFF.

This chain uses TRBV15 with TRBJ1-2; 7 bases are shared with TRBD1. The CDR3 contains 15 residues. Trimming cost V 5 bases and J 2 bases; bases outside gene matches: 8. The germline CDR1 and CDR2 sequences are LNHNV and YYDKDF (reference sequence). CDR3 protein: CATSRRGGVNYGYTF. The CDR3 DNA reads as TGTGCCACCAGCCGCAGGGGGGGGGTCAACTATGGCTACACCTTC.

The rearrangement uses TRBV7-2 and TRBJ2-3; D gene uncertain. From germline, CDR1 is SGHTA and CDR2 FQGNSA. The length of the CDR3 is 16 residues. V lost 2 bases, J lost 4 bases, and 16 bases lay in between. DNA of the CDR3: TGTGCCAGCAGCTTAATTAGGTTGTCCCTTTCAGATACGCAGTATTTT. This encodes CASSLIRLSLSDTQYF.

This rearrangement joins TRBV7-2 to TRBJ1-1, with TRBD1 matching 8 bases. Per the germline V gene, CDR1 is SGHTA and CDR2 is FQGNSA. V lost 1 base to trimming and J lost 4 bases; unmatched junction nucleotides: 5. The CDR3 length is 15 residues. The CDR3 here is CASSLGQGIGTEAFF. The CDR3 DNA reads TGTGCCAGCAGCTTAGGACAGGGGATTGGCACTGAAGCTTTCTTT.

A remark on this clone: In the same sample, other DNA sequences code for this CDR3. This chain connects TRBV5-1 to TRBJ2-5, with 7 nucleotides matching TRBD2. The CDR3 runs to 14 residues. Germline values: CDR1 SGHRS, CDR2 YFSETQ. The trim removed 4 bases at V and 2 bases at J, leaving 5 bases unmatched. The CDR3 protein is CASSLGLGQETQYF. The CDR3 nucleotides read TGCGCCAGCAGCCTCGGACTAGGTCAAGAGACCCAGTACTTC.

The rearrangement links TRBV7-9 to TRBJ2-2; the D call may be TRBD1 or TRBD2 (5 bases each). The CDR3 loop spans 14 amino acids. Per germline, CDR1 SEHNR and CDR2 FQNEAQ (reference sequence). Trimming took 1 base from V and 4 from J, leaving 7 bases between them. The CDR3 loop is CASSLEGSTGELFF. The CDR3 coding sequence is TGTGCCAGCAGCTTAGAGGGGAGCACCGGGGAGCTGTTTTTT.

Turning to this clone: The sample has other DNA sequences that encode this CDR3 too. The V gene is TRBV5-5, the J gene TRBJ2-7; tentative D call: TRBD1 (6 bases). Trimming took 3 bases from V and 6 from J, leaving 10 bases between them. In germline, CDR1 is SGHKS, CDR2 YYEKEE (reference sequence). The CDR3 totals 12 residues. This chain's CDR3 is CASSSQGREQYF. CDR3 DNA: TGTGCCAGCAGCTCACAGGGCCGCGAGCAGTACTTC.

The chain uses TRBV6-6 and TRBJ1-2, with D tentatively TRBD1 (5 bases). The CDR3 length is 14 residues. Trimming stripped 2 bases from V and 7 bases from J, with 14 bases between. CDR1 MNHNY and CDR2 SVGAGI come from the germline V gene (reference sequence). CDR3 amino acids: CASSYGDRSGGYTF. CDR3 in DNA: TGTGCCAGCAGTTACGGCGACAGATCGGGTGGCTACACCTTC.

The CDR3 protein is CASSQWEGGEQYF. The CDR3 DNA follows: TGTGCCAGCAGCCAGTGGGAGGGCGGCGAGCAGTACTTC. The chain carries TRBV3-1 (or the pseudogene TRBV3-2) and TRBJ2-7; 7 bases match TRBD2. V was pared by 3 bases and J by 6 bases, with 5 bases of the junction left unmatched. Germline loops: CDR1 LGHDT, CDR2 YNNKEL (reference sequence). The CDR3 is 13 amino acids.

The genes are TRBV9 and TRBJ1-2; D uncertain. The CDR3 length is 12 residues. Trimming cost V 4 bases and J 7 bases, with 11 bases left between them. CDR1 and CDR2 (germline): SGDLS, YYNGEE. This chain's CDR3 is CASSRAEPGYTF. CDR3 coding DNA: TGTGCCAGCAGCCGGGCAGAACCTGGCTACACCTTC.

This chain connects TRBV30 to TRBJ2-5; the D gene is possibly TRBD2 (5 bases). The CDR3 runs to 13 residues. CDR1 is GTSNPN and CDR2 is SVGIG in the germline V gene (reference sequence). The V end lost 5 bases, the J end lost 1 base, and 11 bases lay between the germline ends. CDR3 protein: CAWEREFQETQYF. The CDR3 DNA is TGTGCCTGGGAAAGGGAGTTCCAAGAGACCCAGTACTTC. Variable domain in full (rest from reference TRBV30 and TRBJ2-5): SQTIHQWPATLVQPVGSPLSLECTVEGTSNPNLYWYRQAAGRGLQLLFYSVGIGQISSEVPQNLSASRPQDRQFILSSKKLLLSDSGFYLCAWEREFQETQYFGPGTRLLVL.

The V call is TRBV27, the J call TRBJ1-2, with D perhaps matching TRBD1 (6 bases). The germline V gene has CDR1 MNHEY and CDR2 SMNVEV (reference sequence). With 6 bases removed from V and 2 bases from J, the gap between germline ends came to 19 bases. The CDR3 is 16 amino acids. The CDR3 region is CASRQRGGRENYGYTF. For the CDR3, the DNA is TGTGCCAGCAGACAGAGGGGGGGCAGGGAAAACTATGGCTACACCTTC.

This chain joins TRBV13 and TRBJ1-1, with D unresolved. V was shortened by 5 bases and J by 1 base, with 14 bases between the two germline ends. The CDR3 contains 15 residues. Germline V gene lookup returns CDR1 PRHDT and CDR2 FYEKMQ (reference sequence). For the CDR3, the DNA is TGTGCCAGCAGCCTCTATAGGGTTGGGAACACTGAAGCTTTCTTT. It yields the protein CASSLYRVGNTEAFF. The full variable domain, its missing parts supplied by reference TRBV13 and TRBJ1-1, is AAGVIQSPRHLIKEKRETATLKCYPIPRHDTVYWYQQGPGQDPQFLISFYEKMQSDKGSIPDRFSAQQFSDYHSELNMSSLELGDSALYFCASSLYRVGNTEAFFGQGTRLTVV.

The rearrangement joins TRBV5-6 to TRBJ1-1, with D uncertain. The germline V and J ends were trimmed by 1 base and 0 bases, with 4 bases remaining between them. Germline CDR1 is SGHDT and CDR2 is YYEEEE. This CDR3 contains 13 residues. CDR3 residues: CASSLNMNTEAFF. The DNA of the CDR3 is TGTGCCAGCAGCTTGAACATGAACACTGAAGCTTTCTTT. Full variable domain (outside the CDR3, taken from reference TRBV5-6 and TRBJ1-1): DAGVTQSPTHLIKTRGQQVTLRCSPKSGHDTVSWYQQALGQGPQFIFQYYEEEERQRGNFPDRFSGHQFPNYSSELNVNALLLGDSALYLCASSLNMNTEAFFGQGTRLTVV.

The chain carries TRBV4-2 and TRBJ2-3, with a tentative D call TRBD2 (5 bases). The CDR3 runs to 16 residues. CDR1 is LGHNA and CDR2 is YNFKEQ in the germline V gene. Trimming took off 0 bases at V and 14 bases at J, with 24 bases between the two ends. This CDR3 reads CASSQEIRIGLAVPYF. CDR3 in DNA: TGTGCCAGCAGCCAAGAAATTAGGATTGGGCTAGCTGTCCCGTATTTT.

This clone was found a few times. The V call is TRBV5-6, the J call TRBJ1-1, with 7 bases identical to TRBD1. CDR3 size: 15 residues. V dropped 3 bases and J dropped 3; count of bases not matched to a gene: 8. CDR1 and CDR2 (germline): SGHDT, YYEEEE. CDR3 region: CASSYQRGLDTEAFF. CDR3 in DNA: TGTGCCAGCAGCTACCAAAGGGGGCTGGACACTGAAGCTTTCTTT. The full variable domain, in which reference TRBV5-6 and TRBJ1-1 provide the parts outside the CDR3, is DAGVTQSPTHLIKTRGQQVTLRCSPKSGHDTVSWYQQALGQGPQFIFQYYEEEERQRGNFPDRFSGHQFPNYSSELNVNALLLGDSALYLCASSYQRGLDTEAFFGQGTRLTVV.